This T cell receptor beta chain is from a study of molecular identifiers for immune sequencing clone quantification. This clonotype came up many times. TCRdb re-analysed the PCR reads in MiXCR, keeping a single row per CDR3 protein. The repertoire holds approximately 59,000 distinct CDR3 sequences, with less than 20% as singletons. Germline trimming cut 6 bases from V and 6 bases from J; bases unmatched to any gene: 9. The CDR3 is made up of 14 amino acids. This TCR was recovered from a human donor in good health. Some libraries in this study had Jurkat cell RNA spiked in. Sequenced input: naive CD8+ T cells from blood, with Jurkat cell RNA spiked in. Documented subset: FACS-sorted CD8+CD4-CCR7+CD45RA+ naive T cells. The V and J genes are TRBV12-3 or TRBV12-4 and TRBJ2-7, with 9 bases matching TRBD1. CDR3 DNA sequence: TGTGCCAGCAGAACCGGGACAGGGTATCGCGAGCAGTACTTC. It encodes CASRTGTGYREQYF.